The 27 T cell receptor beta chains in this list originate from one sample, sequenced in a study of human T cells and chemical hapten exposure. Via MiXCR, TCRdb re-called the RACE reads, giving one row per CDR3 protein. The table shows a few hundred thousand distinct CDR3 sequences, with roughly 6% occurring only once. Time point given: patch test 2, 6 weeks after DPC sensitization. The treatment denotes: therapeutic diphenylcyclopropenone sensitization with weekly scalp DPC. This sample comprised whole blood, obtained in connection with sensitization to the hapten diphenylcyclopropenone (DPC). The receptor source for this set is a woman aged 18-30 years with alopecia areata. Some clones in this sample may be carry-over from other donors' samples.

In regard to this clonotype: This sequence may be a read error, since a much larger clone differs from it by one base. This chain links TRBV7-2 with TRBJ2-2, with unresolved D. The length of the CDR3 is 14 residues. The germline gives CDR1 SGHTA, CDR2 FQGNSA. This CDR3 is CACSLSRPTGELFF. The CDR3 DNA reads TGTGCCTGCAGCTTGAGTAGGCCTACCGGGGAGCTGTTTTTT.

In its sample, this clonotype was seen a few times. The CDR3 loop reads CASSGRPGGTVYNEQFF. The CDR3 DNA sequence: TGTGCCAGCAGCGGGAGACCCGGAGGGACAGTTTACAATGAGCAGTTCTTC. The V and J genes are TRBV2 and TRBJ2-1; weak D call: TRBD1 (7 bases). V was shortened by 6 bases and J by 4 bases, with 22 bases between the two germline ends. The CDR3 totals 17 residues. In germline, CDR1 is SNHLY, CDR2 FYNNEI.

The table lists this clonotype with many counts. Here the CDR3 DNA reads TGCGCCAGCAGCCAAGATGGGCAGGCCACTGAAGCTTTCTTT. It is translated as CASSQDGQATEAFF. The chain carries TRBV4-3 and TRBJ1-1; D is unclear. This CDR3 comprises 14 residues. Germline assignment: CDR1 LGHNA and CDR2 YSLEER. Between the trimmed V and J ends, which lost 0 bases and 4 bases, there was a span of 9 bases.

This clonotype occurred many times. V usage is TRBV5-5 and J usage is TRBJ1-6; the D is unclear. Per the germline V gene, CDR1 is SGHKS and CDR2 is YYEKEE (reference sequence). This CDR3 spans 12 amino acids. V was shortened by 4 bases and J by 9 bases, with 8 bases between the two germline ends. The CDR3 DNA reads TGTGCCAGCAGCGGGGAGCTTTCACCCCTCCACTTT. Its protein is CASSGELSPLHF.

This clonotype was counted ten times or more. V and J are TRBV28 and TRBJ1-2, with a weak D call TRBD1 (5 bases). V was clipped by 4 bases and J by 3 bases, with 18 bases between them. The germline CDR1 and CDR2 sequences are MDHEN and SYDVKM. The CDR3 is 16 residues long. The CDR3 reads CASSSTPGANDYGYTF. In DNA, the CDR3 is TGTGCCAGCAGTTCTACCCCCGGGGCTAATGACTATGGCTACACCTTC.

The sample holds many counts of this clonotype. The chain links TRBV3-1 to TRBJ2-3, with D unclear. Germline loops: CDR1 LGHDT, CDR2 YNNKEL (reference sequence). The CDR3 length is 15 residues. Trimming took 0 bases from V and 2 from J, leaving 9 bases between them. CDR3 residues: CASSQDRWATDTQYF. For the CDR3, the DNA is TGTGCCAGCAGCCAAGACAGATGGGCCACAGATACGCAGTATTTT.

The chain combines TRBV6-5 with TRBJ1-4; no clear D gene. The CDR3 covers 16 residues. Trimming left V 0 bases short and J 6 bases short, with 14 bases between. In germline, CDR1 is MNHEY, CDR2 SVGAGI. The DNA for the CDR3 is TGTGCCAGCAGTTACTCGATCGGCGGAGGATATGAAAAACTGTTTTTT. This codes for CASSYSIGGGYEKLFF.

The V gene is TRBV19, the J gene TRBJ1-5, with 12 positions matching TRBD1. The CDR3 has 17 amino acids. CDR1 LNHDA and CDR2 SQIVND come from the germline V gene (reference sequence). V lost 9 bases to trimming and J lost 2 bases; unmatched junction nucleotides: 11. This chain's CDR3 is CASTGTGGEFGNQPQHF. CDR3 DNA sequence: TGTGCCAGCACCGGGACAGGGGGCGAGTTTGGCAATCAGCCCCAGCATTTT.

There are many counts of this clonotype. The chain links TRBV29-1 to TRBJ1-6; TRBD1 aligns across 11 bases. The CDR3 extends over 14 amino acids. Per the germline V gene, CDR1 is SQVTM and CDR2 is ANQGSEA. V lost 7 bases, J lost 10 bases, and 9 bases stayed unmatched. Written as DNA, the CDR3 is TGCAGCGCCGCGGACAGGGGGCTAGGGTCACCCCTCCACTTT. This encodes CSAADRGLGSPLHF.

In this sample, this clonotype turned up many times. The CDR3 DNA reads TGTGCCAGCAGTGTTTCCCCCGAAGATACGCAGTATTTT. Translation: CASSVSPEDTQYF. The genes are TRBV2 and TRBJ2-3; D unresolved. V was cut by 4 bases and J by 5 bases, with 10 bases left in between. Looked up from germline, CDR1 is SNHLY and CDR2 is FYNNEI. This CDR3 spans 13 amino acids.

In its sample, this clonotype was seen a few times. The chain has TRBV11-1 and TRBJ2-1, with 11 positions matching TRBD2. Germline V gene lookup returns CDR1 SGHAT and CDR2 FQDESV (reference sequence). CDR3 size: 19 residues. The V segment lost 3 bases and the J segment 8 bases; nucleotides outside the gene matches: 18. CDR3 nucleotide sequence: TGTGCCAGCAGCTTCTCGATAGCGGGGGGGCCGAAGTCCGCCGATGAGCAGTTCTTC. Its translation: CASSFSIAGGPKSADEQFF.

The chain links TRBV20-1 to TRBJ2-3, with 7 bases aligning to TRBD1. This CDR3 has 15 residues. The germline V gene has CDR1 DFQATT and CDR2 SNEGSKA (reference sequence). V shed 6 bases, J shed 2 bases, and the junction held 11 bases outside the gene matches. In DNA, the CDR3 is TGCAGTGCCCCCCCAGGGGGAGCCGACACAGATACGCAGTATTTT. It yields the protein CSAPPGGADTDTQYF.

This clonotype was seen many times. The rearrangement joins TRBV27 to TRBJ1-5; the match to TRBD1 covers 7 bases. CDR1 MNHEY and CDR2 SMNVEV come from the germline V gene (reference sequence). V lost 8 bases to trimming and J lost 7 bases; unmatched junction nucleotides: 5. This CDR3 is 12 amino acids long. CDR3 residues: CASRQGIQPQHF. CDR3 in DNA: TGTGCCAGCCGACAGGGTATCCAGCCCCAGCATTTT.

There are many counts of this clonotype. This rearrangement joins TRBV3-1 to TRBJ1-1, with TRBD1 identical over 9 bases. CDR3 length: 19 amino acids. In germline, CDR1 is LGHDT, CDR2 YNNKEL (reference sequence). J was trimmed by 0 bases and V by 2 bases; bases with no gene match: 13. The CDR3 reads CASSQHLPGQGTLNTEAFF. CDR3 DNA sequence: TGTGCCAGCAGCCAACATCTTCCGGGACAGGGCACCCTGAACACTGAAGCTTTCTTT.

This CDR3 reads CASSSRTGARETQYF. The CDR3 DNA sequence: TGTGCCAGCAGTTCCCGGACAGGGGCACGAGAGACCCAGTACTTC. The J gene is TRBJ2-5, the V gene TRBV12-3 or TRBV12-4; 9 positions match TRBD1. V lost 4 bases to trimming and J lost 4 bases; unmatched junction nucleotides: 7. This CDR3 contains 15 residues.

The V call is TRBV6-5, the J call TRBJ1-2; perhaps TRBD1 as D (5 bases). The CDR3 covers 16 residues. Germline-derived CDR1 and CDR2 are MNHEY and SVGAGI. V lost 5 bases and J 8 bases, leaving 24 bases between the germline ends. The CDR3 region has the DNA TGTGCCAGCAGTCCCGCGCCAGTCGGGGCGTTTAAAGGCTACACCTTC. It specifies CASSPAPVGAFKGYTF.

The gene calls are TRBV12-3 or TRBV12-4 and TRBJ2-1; no clear D gene. The CDR3 is 12 amino acids. The ends were cut back, 3 bases at V and 10 bases at J, with 10 bases in the middle. The DNA for the CDR3 is TGTGCCAGCAGTTTGGGTGTACAGGAGCAGTTCTTC. Residues: CASSLGVQEQFF.

This clonotype was seen more than once but under ten times. J is TRBJ1-5 and V is TRBV7-8; D is ambiguous. The V gene lost 6 bases and the J gene lost 11 bases, with 14 bases spanning the gap. The CDR3 is made up of 12 amino acids. Germline V gene sequence: CDR1 SGHVS, CDR2 FQNEAQ. The CDR3 loop reads CASSSNTGAQHF. DNA for the CDR3: TGTGCCAGCAGTTCCAACACGGGAGCCCAGCATTTT.

This clonotype showed up many times. The genes are TRBV7-2 and TRBJ1-2; D is uncertain. The CDR3 loop spans 13 amino acids. From germline, CDR1 is SGHTA and CDR2 FQGNSA. Between the trimmed V and J ends, which lost 4 bases and 1 base, there was a span of 7 bases. The CDR3 DNA reads as TGTGCCAGCAGCTCAGCTCATAACTATGGCTACACCTTC. This gives the protein CASSSAHNYGYTF.

In its sample, this clonotype was seen a few times. The rearrangement links TRBV11-2 to TRBJ1-1, with D perhaps TRBD1 (5 bases). V lost 6 bases and J lost 4, with 18 bases in between. Germline assignment: CDR1 SGHAT and CDR2 FQNNGV. The length of the CDR3 is 15 residues. For the CDR3, the DNA is TGTGCCAGCAGACCACTGGAGGGGTCGGGCACTGAAGCTTTCTTT. Protein: CASRPLEGSGTEAFF. Full variable domain (missing parts from reference TRBV11-2 and TRBJ1-1): EAGVAQSPRYKIIEKRQSVAFWCNPISGHATLYWYQQILGQGPKLLIQFQNNGVVDDSQLPKDRFSAERLKGVDSTLKIQPAKLEDSAVYLCASRPLEGSGTEAFFGQGTRLTVV.

This clonotype appeared a few times. This rearrangement joins TRBV20-1 to TRBJ1-2; D is unresolved. Trimming removed 3 bases from V and 6 bases from J, with 17 bases in between. The CDR3 totals 14 residues. Germline assignment: CDR1 DFQATT and CDR2 SNEGSKA (reference sequence). The CDR3 region is CSASRRLELDGYTF. The CDR3 DNA reads TGCAGTGCTAGCAGGCGGTTGGAACTCGATGGCTACACCTTC.

This clonotype was seen more than once but under ten times. The chain links TRBV10-2 to TRBJ1-6; D unclear. Trimming removed 0 bases from V and 7 bases from J, with 1 base in between. Germline V gene sequence: CDR1 WSHSY, CDR2 SAAADI. This CDR3 contains 12 residues. The CDR3 nucleotides are TGCGCCAGCAGTGAGTCGAATTCACCCCTCCACTTT. It codes for CASSESNSPLHF.

This clonotype was observed a single time. An end of the junction does not agree with germline; a read error may underlie this. The chain recombines TRBV7-2 with TRBJ1-1, with D uncertain. CDR3 size: 14 residues. Germline assignment: CDR1 SGHTA and CDR2 FQGNSA. The CDR3 here is CAGSITSRLSEAFF. For the CDR3, the DNA is TGTGCCGGCAGCATAACTTCCCGCTTGTCTGAAGCTTTCTTT.

This clonotype was recorded many times. V is TRBV5-6 and J is TRBJ1-6; D unresolved. This CDR3 is 15 amino acids long. With 2 bases removed from V and 7 bases from J, the gap between germline ends came to 13 bases. Looked up from germline, CDR1 is SGHDT and CDR2 is YYEEEE. The CDR3 nucleotides read TGTGCCAGCAGCTTCTGGGAGGTGTGGAATTCACCCCTCCACTTT. Translation: CASSFWEVWNSPLHF.

This clonotype has a count of ten or more. The V gene is TRBV29-1, the J gene TRBJ1-1; D perhaps matches TRBD1 (5 bases). The V gene's germline CDR1 is SQVTM and CDR2 ANQGSEA. The CDR3 sequence is 12 residues long. V shed 3 bases and J shed 4 bases, with 9 bases lying between them. This CDR3 is CSVDPGGTEAFF. CDR3 sequence (DNA): TGCAGCGTTGATCCGGGGGGCACTGAAGCTTTCTTT.

The J gene is TRBJ2-3, the V gene TRBV2; 7 bases agree with TRBD2. This CDR3 spans 15 amino acids. Germline CDR1 SNHLY, CDR2 FYNNEI. V gave up 4 bases and J gave up 2 bases; unmatched junction bases: 6. CDR3 DNA sequence: TGTGCCAGCAGTGGCAGGACTAGAAACACAGATACGCAGTATTTT. Translation: CASSGRTRNTDTQYF.

This clonotype was detected a few times. This sequence joins TRBV6-2 or TRBV6-3 and TRBJ2-3; 8 bases fit TRBD1. The length of the CDR3 is 15 residues. V lost 5 bases, J lost 1 base, and 5 bases stayed unmatched. Germline CDR1 MNHEY, CDR2 SVGEGT. For the CDR3, the DNA is TGTGCCAGCAGTCGCCCGGGACAGGGCACAGATACGCAGTATTTT. Its protein product is CASSRPGQGTDTQYF.